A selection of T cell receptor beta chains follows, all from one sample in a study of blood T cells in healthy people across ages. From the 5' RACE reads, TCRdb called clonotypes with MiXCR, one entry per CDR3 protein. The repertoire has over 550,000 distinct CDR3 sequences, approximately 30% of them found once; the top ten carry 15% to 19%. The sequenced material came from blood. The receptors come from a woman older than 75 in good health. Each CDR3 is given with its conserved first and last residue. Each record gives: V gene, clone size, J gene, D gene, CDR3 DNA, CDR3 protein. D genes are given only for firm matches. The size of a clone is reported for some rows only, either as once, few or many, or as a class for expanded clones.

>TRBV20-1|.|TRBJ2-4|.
TGCAGTGCTCTAAGGGCAGGGCAGGAGACCCGGTACTTC
CSALRAGQETRYF
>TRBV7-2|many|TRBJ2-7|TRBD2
TGTGCCAGCAGCTTGCTGGCGGGGGACTACGAGCAGTACTTC
CASSLLAGDYEQYF
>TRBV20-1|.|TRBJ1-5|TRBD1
TGCAGTGCTAGAGAGACAGGGGGCGCCCCCAATCAGCCCCAGCATTTT
CSARETGGAPNQPQHF
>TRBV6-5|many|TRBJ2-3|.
TGTGCCAGCAGTTACGATCTAGGTTGGGGTCCGGATACGCAGTATTTT
CASSYDLGWGPDTQYF
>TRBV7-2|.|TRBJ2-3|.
TGTGCCAGCAGCTTACACGGGGGGCGCACAGATACGCAGTATTTT
CASSLHGGRTDTQYF
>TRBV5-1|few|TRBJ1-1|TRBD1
TGCGCCAGCGGTCCAGGGGGTGCTCAGACTGAAGCTTTCTTT
CASGPGGAQTEAFF
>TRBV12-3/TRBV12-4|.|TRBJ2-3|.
TGTGTCAGTAGTTTAGGCAGGGTCACTGAAGATACGCAGTATTTT
CVSSLGRVTEDTQYF
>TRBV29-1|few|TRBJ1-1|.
TGCAGCGTTGCCGGACCTGAAGCTTTCTTT
CSVAGPEAFF
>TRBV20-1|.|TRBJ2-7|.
TGCAGTGCTAGGATTCAATCGTACTCCTACGAGCAGTACTTC
CSARIQSYSYEQYF
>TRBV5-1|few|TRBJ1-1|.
TGCGCCAGCAGCTTACTAGGACGGGCGAACACTGAAGCTTTCTTT
CASSLLGRANTEAFF
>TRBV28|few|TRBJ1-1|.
TGTGCCAGCAGACCCGGACGGATCTTGAACACTGAAGCTTTCTTT
CASRPGRILNTEAFF
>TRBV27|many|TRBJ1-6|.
TGTGCCAGCAGTTTAAGTAGACAGGTCCTCTCCTATAATTCACCCCTCCACTTT
CASSLSRQVLSYNSPLHF
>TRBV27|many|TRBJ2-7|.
TGTGCCAGCAGCCTCCGAGGCAGCCAATACTCCTACGAGCAGTACTTC
CASSLRGSQYSYEQYF
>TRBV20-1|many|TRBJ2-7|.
TGCAGTGCTGCCGGGCCTCGGAACGAGCAGTACTTC
CSAAGPRNEQYF
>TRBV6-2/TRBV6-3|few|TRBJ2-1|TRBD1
TGTGCCAGCAGCTTCCCTCAGGGGGACACTAGGGGCAATGAGCAGTTCTTC
CASSFPQGDTRGNEQFF
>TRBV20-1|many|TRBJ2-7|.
TGCAGTGCGCCGCTTGAGGGGCTGAACGAGCAGTACTTC
CSAPLEGLNEQYF
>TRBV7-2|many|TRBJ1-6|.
TGTGCCAGCCGACTGATAACAGGCCGCGGGTCACCCCTCCACTTT
CASRLITGRGSPLHF
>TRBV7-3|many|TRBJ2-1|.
TGTGCCAGCAGCTTAACTCGCGGTAGCTCCTACAATGAGCAGTTCTTC
CASSLTRGSSYNEQFF
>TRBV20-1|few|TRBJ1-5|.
TGCAGTGCTAGCGACCGGGAGCAGCCCCAGCATTTT
CSASDREQPQHF
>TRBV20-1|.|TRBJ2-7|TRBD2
TGCAGTGCTAGAGATTCGGGGGGGGCGGGAGTCGGCTACGAGCAGTACTTC
CSARDSGGAGVGYEQYF
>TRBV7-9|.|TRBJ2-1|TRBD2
TGTGCCGCCGCCGACGGGGGAGGGTATGAGCAGTTCTTC
CAAADGGGYEQFF
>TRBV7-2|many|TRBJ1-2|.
TGTGCCAGCAGCTTAAGAAGGGAACGAGGCTACACCTTC
CASSLRRERGYTF
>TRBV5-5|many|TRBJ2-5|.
TGTGCCAGCAGCTTCGACATTATGACGGAGACCCAGTACTTC
CASSFDIMTETQYF
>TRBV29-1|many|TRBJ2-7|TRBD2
TGCAGCGTTGGGGCGAGCGGGGGGGCCGGAGGCGAGCAGTACTTC
CSVGASGGAGGEQYF
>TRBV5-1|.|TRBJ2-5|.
TGCGCCAGCAGCTTGGAGGTCAGGGGGGATGAGACCCAGTACTTC
CASSLEVRGDETQYF
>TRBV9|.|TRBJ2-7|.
TGTGCCAGCAGCCCTACCCAGAGTACCACCTACAATGAGCAGTACTTC
CASSPTQSTTYNEQYF
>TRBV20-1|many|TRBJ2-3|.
TGCAGTGCGGGGGGCGCAGCAGATACGCAGTATTTT
CSAGGAADTQYF
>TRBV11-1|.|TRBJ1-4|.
TGTGCCAGCAGCACGGCGGGGCTTAATGAAAAACTGTTTTTT
CASSTAGLNEKLFF
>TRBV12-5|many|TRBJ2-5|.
TGTGCTAGTGGACTGGGGGGGACCCAGTACTTC
CASGLGGTQYF
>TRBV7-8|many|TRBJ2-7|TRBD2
TGTGCCAGCAGCTTAGCTAGCGGGGGGGCCTACGAGCAGTACTTC
CASSLASGGAYEQYF
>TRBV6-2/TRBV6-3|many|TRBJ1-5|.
TGTGCCAGCAGTACCTCCCCCAATCAGCCCCAGCATTTT
CASSTSPNQPQHF
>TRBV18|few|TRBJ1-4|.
TGTGCCAGCTCACCAAACAGGAGGGGAACTAATGAAAAACTGTTTTTT
CASSPNRRGTNEKLFF
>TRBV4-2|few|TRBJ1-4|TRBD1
TGTGCCAGCAGCCCAGGGGGGAGACAGGGGGCCGAAAAACTGTTTTTT
CASSPGGRQGAEKLFF
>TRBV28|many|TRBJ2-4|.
TGTGCCAGCAGTTTATCCCGGGACATTCAGTACTTC
CASSLSRDIQYF
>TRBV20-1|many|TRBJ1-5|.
TGCAGTGCTAGTGGGTCACAGGGTCAGCCCCAGCATTTT
CSASGSQGQPQHF
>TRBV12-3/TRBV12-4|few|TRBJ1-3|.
TGTGCCAGCAGTTTAGGGGGGCTTGGAAACACCATATATTTT
CASSLGGLGNTIYF
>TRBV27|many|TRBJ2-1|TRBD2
TGTGCCAGCAGTTTACTAACTAGCGGGGGGGCCTACAATGAGCAGTTCTTC
CASSLLTSGGAYNEQFF